This T cell receptor (beta chain) was sequenced for a study of STAT5B mutations in CD4+ large granular lymphocyte leukemia. As to this clone: Its target is unknown.

The data were produced by immunoSEQ multiplex PCR, yet TCRdb's version contains in-frame clones alone and is incomplete. In the table there are about 33,000 clones, roughly 76% of which are singletons. The CDR3 covers 14 residues. The germline V gene has CDR1 MDHEN and CDR2 SYDVKM. Trimming removed 3 bases from V and 3 bases from J, with 6 bases in between. Study findings and constraints: Top patient clones used TRBV06 genes more often: 8/27 versus 2/35 in controls.

The chain recombines TRBV28 with TRBJ2-6, with D uncertain. The receptor's source is a human donor in good health. The sample was CD4+ T cells from blood buffy coats. Here the CDR3 DNA reads TGTGCCAGCAGTTTTTTAGGTGGGGCCAACGTCCTGACTTTC. Amino acid sequence: CASSFLGGANVLTF.